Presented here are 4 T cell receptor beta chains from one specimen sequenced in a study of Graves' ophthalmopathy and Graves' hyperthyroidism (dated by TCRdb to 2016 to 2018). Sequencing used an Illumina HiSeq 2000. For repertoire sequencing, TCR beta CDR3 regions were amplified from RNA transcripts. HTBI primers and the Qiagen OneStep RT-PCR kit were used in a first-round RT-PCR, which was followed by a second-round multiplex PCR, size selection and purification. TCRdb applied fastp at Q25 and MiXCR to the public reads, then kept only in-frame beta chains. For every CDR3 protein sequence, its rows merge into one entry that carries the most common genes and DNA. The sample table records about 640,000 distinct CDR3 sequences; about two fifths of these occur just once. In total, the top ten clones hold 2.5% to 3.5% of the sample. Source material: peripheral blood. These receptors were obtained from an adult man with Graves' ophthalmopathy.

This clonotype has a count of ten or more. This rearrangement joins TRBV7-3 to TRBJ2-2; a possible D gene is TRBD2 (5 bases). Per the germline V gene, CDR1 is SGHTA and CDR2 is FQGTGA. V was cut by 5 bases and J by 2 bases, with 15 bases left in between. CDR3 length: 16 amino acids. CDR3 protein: CASSDRGGINTGELFF. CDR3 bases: TGTGCCAGCAGCGATCGTGGAGGCATCAACACCGGGGAGCTGTTTTTT. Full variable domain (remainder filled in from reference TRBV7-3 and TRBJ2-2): GAGVSQTPSNKVTEKGKYVELRCDPISGHTALYWYRQSLGQGPEFLIYFQGTGAADDSGLPNDRFFAVRPEGSVSTLKIQRTERGDSAVYLCASSDRGGINTGELFFGEGSRLTVL.

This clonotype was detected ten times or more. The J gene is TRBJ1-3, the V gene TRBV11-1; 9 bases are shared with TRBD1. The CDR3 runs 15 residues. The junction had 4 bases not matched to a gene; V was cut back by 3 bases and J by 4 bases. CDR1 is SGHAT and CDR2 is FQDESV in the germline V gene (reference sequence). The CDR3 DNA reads TGTGCCAGCAGCTTGACAGGGGGACGCGGAAACACCATATATTTT. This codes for CASSLTGGRGNTIYF.

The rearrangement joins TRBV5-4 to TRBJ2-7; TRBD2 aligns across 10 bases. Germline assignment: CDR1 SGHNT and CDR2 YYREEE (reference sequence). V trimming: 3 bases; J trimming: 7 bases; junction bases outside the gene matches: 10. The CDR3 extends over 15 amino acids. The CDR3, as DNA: TGTGCCAGCAGCTGGATAGCGGGAGGCTCGGGGGAGCAGTACTTC. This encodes CASSWIAGGSGEQYF.

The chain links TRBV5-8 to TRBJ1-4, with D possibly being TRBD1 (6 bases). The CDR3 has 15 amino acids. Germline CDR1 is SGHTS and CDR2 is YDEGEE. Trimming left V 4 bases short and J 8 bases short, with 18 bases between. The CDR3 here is CASSGHREGGEKLFF. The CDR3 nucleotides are TGTGCCAGCAGCGGTCACAGGGAAGGTGGGGAAAAACTGTTTTTT.